The entry below gives a single T cell receptor (beta chain) sequence along with its context. Its antigen is unidentified. A much bigger clone sits one base away, suggesting this may be a read error. Thyroid ultrasound, orbital computed tomography, clinical symptoms, and serum thyroxine and TRAb underpinned diagnoses. The data stem from a study of T cells in Graves' hyperthyroidism and ophthalmopathy. General observations from the study: Prediction of ophthalmopathy progression came a median around 6 months pre-onset. Researchers found most expanded thyroid clonotypes above 0.001 in blood as well.

Germline CDR1 reads SGHTA; CDR2 reads FQGNSA. CDR3 length: 14 amino acids. Trimming stripped 5 bases from V and 9 bases from J, with 14 bases between. Amplification yielded TCR beta CDR3 regions, with RNA transcripts as the source. A set of HTBI primers served as the primers for a first-round RT-PCR of the TCR CDR3. TCRdb re-analysed the multiplex PCR reads in MiXCR, keeping a single row per CDR3 protein. The sample holds more than 550,000 distinct CDR3 sequences, approximately 42% seen once. The TCR sequence derives from an adult man with Graves' disease, either hyperthyroidism or ophthalmopathy (not recorded which). Sequencing was performed on peripheral blood or thyroid tissue (not recorded which). The chain has TRBV7-2 and TRBJ1-6; no firm D call. The CDR3 is CASSAHQLSSPLHF. Written as DNA, the CDR3 is TGTGCCAGCAGCGCTCACCAACTTAGTTCACCCCTCCACTTT.